The 5 T cell receptor beta chains below were found in one sample sequenced in a study of early T cells in non-severe SARS-CoV-2 infection. TCRdb re-derived calls from the 5' RACE reads in MiXCR, one entry per CDR3 protein. The table records some 30,000 distinct CDR3 sequences, around 4.1% of them present only once. Sequenced sample: whole blood. The receptor set was obtained from an adult who was a healthcare worker with PCR-confirmed SARS-CoV-2 infection or an uninfected control (not recorded which).

This clonotype was seen many times. The V and J genes are TRBV19 and TRBJ2-2, with D perhaps TRBD2 (6 bases). This CDR3 has 15 amino acids. Germline V gene data show CDR1 as LNHDA and CDR2 as SQIVND (reference sequence). The germline V and J ends were trimmed by 2 bases and 4 bases, with 11 bases remaining between them. CDR3 sequence: CASSIFRGSTGELFF. CDR3 DNA sequence: TGTGCCAGTAGTATATTCCGGGGGAGCACCGGGGAGCTGTTTTTT. The full variable domain, in which reference TRBV19 and TRBJ2-2 provide the parts outside the CDR3, is DGGITQSPKYLFRKEGQNVTLSCEQNLNHDAMYWYRQDPGQGLRLIYYSQIVNDFQKGDIAEGYSVSREKKESFPLTVTSAQKNPTAFYLCASSIFRGSTGELFFGEGSRLTVL.

This clonotype has at least ten counts. The gene calls are TRBV11-2 and TRBJ2-3; D uncertain. The length of the CDR3 is 13 residues. Germline-derived CDR1 and CDR2 are SGHAT and FQNNGV. The V end lost 5 bases, the J end lost 3 bases, and 9 bases lay between the germline ends. The CDR3 loop reads CASSRLRTDTQYF. The DNA for the CDR3 is TGTGCCAGCAGCCGGTTAAGGACAGATACGCAGTATTTT.

This clonotype has ten or more counts. CDR3 loop: CASSLGREGTQYF. DNA of the CDR3: TGTGCCAGCAGTTTAGGCAGAGAGGGGACCCAGTACTTC. This chain joins TRBV12-3 or TRBV12-4 and TRBJ2-5, with D maybe TRBD2 (5 bases). CDR3 length equals 13 residues. V shed 1 base and J shed 7 bases, with 10 bases lying between them.

In this sample, this clonotype turned up many times. The gene calls are TRBV6-4 and TRBJ2-1; possibly TRBD1 or TRBD2 for D (5 bases each). The CDR3 spans 13 residues. The germline gives CDR1 MRHNA, CDR2 SNTAGT. V lost 5 bases and J 6 bases, leaving 11 bases between the germline ends. CDR3 nucleotide sequence: TGTGCCAGCAGTCCCCTTGGGGGCAATGAGCAGTTCTTC. This sequence encodes CASSPLGGNEQFF.

This clonotype was seen many times. The chain recombines TRBV20-1 with TRBJ2-1; D gene unclear. The CDR3 runs 15 residues. The V end lost 0 bases, the J end lost 7 bases, and 16 bases lay between the germline ends. Germline V gene data show CDR1 as DFQATT and CDR2 as SNEGSKA (reference sequence). The CDR3 nucleotides read TGCAGTGCTAGAGAGACCCCAGAAGCCCGGAATGAGCAGTTCTTC. Translation gives CSARETPEARNEQFF.